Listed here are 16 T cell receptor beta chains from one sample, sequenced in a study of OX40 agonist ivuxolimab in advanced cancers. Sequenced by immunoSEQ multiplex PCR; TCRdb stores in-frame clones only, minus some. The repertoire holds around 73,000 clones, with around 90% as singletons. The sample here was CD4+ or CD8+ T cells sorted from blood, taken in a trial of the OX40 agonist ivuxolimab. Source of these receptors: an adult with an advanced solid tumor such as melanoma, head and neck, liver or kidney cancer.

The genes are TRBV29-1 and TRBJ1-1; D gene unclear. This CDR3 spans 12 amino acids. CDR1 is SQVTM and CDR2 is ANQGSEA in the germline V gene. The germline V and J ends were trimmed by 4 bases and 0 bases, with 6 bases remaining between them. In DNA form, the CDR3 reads TGCAGCGTTGGGGGTATGAACACTGAAGCTTTCTTT. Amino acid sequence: CSVGGMNTEAFF.

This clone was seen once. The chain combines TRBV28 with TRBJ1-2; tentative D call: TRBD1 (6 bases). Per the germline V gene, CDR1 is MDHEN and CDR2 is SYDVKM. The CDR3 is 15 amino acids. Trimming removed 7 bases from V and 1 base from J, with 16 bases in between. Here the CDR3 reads CASTTEGGRNYGYTF. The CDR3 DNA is TGTGCCAGCACCACGGAGGGGGGTCGTAACTATGGCTACACCTTC.

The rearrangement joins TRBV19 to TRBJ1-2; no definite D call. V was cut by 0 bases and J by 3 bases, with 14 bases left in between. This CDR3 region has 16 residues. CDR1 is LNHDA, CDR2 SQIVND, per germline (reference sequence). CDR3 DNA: TGTGCCAGTAGTATAGATGTGGTCATTTCGGACTATGGCTACACCTTC. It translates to CASSIDVVISDYGYTF.

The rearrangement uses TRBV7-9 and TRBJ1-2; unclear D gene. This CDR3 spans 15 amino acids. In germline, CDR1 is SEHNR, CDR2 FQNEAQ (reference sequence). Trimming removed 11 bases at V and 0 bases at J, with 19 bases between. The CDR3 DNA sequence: TGTGCCGGCCTGGACGGTGGGAACTCTAACTATGGCTACACCTTC. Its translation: CAGLDGGNSNYGYTF.

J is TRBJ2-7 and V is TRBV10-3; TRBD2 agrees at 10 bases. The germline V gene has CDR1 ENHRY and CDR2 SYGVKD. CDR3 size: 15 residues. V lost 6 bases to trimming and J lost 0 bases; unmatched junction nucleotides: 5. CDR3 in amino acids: CAIRKSGGGSYEQYF. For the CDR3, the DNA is TGTGCCATCAGAAAAAGCGGGGGGGGCTCCTACGAGCAGTACTTC.

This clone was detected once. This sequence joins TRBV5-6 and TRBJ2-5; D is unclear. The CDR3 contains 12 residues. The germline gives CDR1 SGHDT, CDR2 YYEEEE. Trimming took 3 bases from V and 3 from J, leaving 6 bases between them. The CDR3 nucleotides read TGTGCCAGCAGCTGGCTTAAAGAGACCCAGTACTTC. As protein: CASSWLKETQYF.

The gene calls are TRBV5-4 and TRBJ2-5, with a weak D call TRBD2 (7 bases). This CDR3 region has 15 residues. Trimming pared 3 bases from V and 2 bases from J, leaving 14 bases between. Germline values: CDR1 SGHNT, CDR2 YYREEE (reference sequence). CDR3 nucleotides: TGTGCCAGCAGCTCCGAGGGGGGGGGACAAGAGACCCAGTACTTC. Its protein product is CASSSEGGGQETQYF.

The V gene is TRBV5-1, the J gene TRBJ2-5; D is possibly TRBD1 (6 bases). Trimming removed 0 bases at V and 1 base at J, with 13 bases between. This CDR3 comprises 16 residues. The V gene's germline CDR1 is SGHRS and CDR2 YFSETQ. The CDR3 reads CASSLDKTGLQETQYF. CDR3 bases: TGCGCCAGCAGCTTGGACAAAACAGGGCTCCAAGAGACCCAGTACTTC.

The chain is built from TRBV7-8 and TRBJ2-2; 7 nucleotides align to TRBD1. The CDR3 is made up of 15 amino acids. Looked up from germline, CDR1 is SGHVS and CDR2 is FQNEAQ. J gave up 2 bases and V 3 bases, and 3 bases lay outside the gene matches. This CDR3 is CASSFRQGNTGELFF. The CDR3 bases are TGTGCCAGCAGCTTTCGACAGGGCAACACCGGGGAGCTGTTTTTT.

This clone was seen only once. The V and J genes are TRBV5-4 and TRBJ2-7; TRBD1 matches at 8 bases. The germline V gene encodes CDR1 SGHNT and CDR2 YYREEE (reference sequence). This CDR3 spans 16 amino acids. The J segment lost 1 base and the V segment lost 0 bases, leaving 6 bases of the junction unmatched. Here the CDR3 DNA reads TGTGCCAGCAGCTTGGACGGGACAGGAGCATCCTACGAGCAGTACTTC. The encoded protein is CASSLDGTGASYEQYF. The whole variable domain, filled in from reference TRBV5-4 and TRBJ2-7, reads ETGVTQSPTHLIKTRGQQVTLRCSSQSGHNTVSWYQQALGQGPQFIFQYYREEENGRGNFPPRFSGLQFPNYSSELNVNALELDDSALYLCASSLDGTGASYEQYFGPGTRLTVT.

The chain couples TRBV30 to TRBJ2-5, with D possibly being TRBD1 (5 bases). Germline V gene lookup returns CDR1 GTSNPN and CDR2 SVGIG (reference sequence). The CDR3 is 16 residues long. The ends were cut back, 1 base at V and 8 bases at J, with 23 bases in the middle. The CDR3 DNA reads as TGTGCCTGGAGTGCCCTTTGGGGCAGGTACGGAGATACCCAGTACTTC. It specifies CAWSALWGRYGDTQYF.

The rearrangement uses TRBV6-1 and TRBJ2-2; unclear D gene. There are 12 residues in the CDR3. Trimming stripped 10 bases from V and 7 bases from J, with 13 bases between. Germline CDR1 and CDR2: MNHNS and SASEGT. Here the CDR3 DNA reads TGTGCCACCATAGGGATGAACGGGGAGCTGTTTTTT. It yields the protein CATIGMNGELFF.

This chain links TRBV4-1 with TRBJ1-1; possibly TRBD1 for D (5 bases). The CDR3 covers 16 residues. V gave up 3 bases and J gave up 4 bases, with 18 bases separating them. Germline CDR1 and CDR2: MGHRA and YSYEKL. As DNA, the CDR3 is TGCGCCAGCAGCCATCTCCCCGAGGGCAGGGCCACTGAAGCTTTCTTT. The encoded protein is CASSHLPEGRATEAFF.

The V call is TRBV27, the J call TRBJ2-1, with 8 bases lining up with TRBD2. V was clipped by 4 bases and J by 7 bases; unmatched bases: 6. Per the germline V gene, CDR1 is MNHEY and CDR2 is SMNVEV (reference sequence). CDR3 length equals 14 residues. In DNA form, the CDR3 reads TGTGCCAGCAGTTACAACGGGGGGGGGAATGAGCAGTTCTTC. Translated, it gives CASSYNGGGNEQFF.

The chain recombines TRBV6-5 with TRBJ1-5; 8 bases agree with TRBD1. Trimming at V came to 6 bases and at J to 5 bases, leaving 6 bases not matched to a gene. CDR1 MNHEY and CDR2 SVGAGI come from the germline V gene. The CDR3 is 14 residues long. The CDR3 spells CASSQTGADQPQHF. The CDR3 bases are TGTGCCAGCAGCCAGACAGGGGCGGATCAGCCCCAGCATTTT.

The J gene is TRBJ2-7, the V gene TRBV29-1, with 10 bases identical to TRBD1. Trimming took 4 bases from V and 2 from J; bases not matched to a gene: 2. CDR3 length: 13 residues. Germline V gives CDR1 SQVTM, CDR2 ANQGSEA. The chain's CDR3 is CSVGDRGAYEQYF. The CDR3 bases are TGCAGCGTTGGGGACAGGGGTGCCTACGAGCAGTACTTC.